A selection of T cell receptor beta chains follows, all from one sample in a study of long-term antiretroviral therapy in people with HIV. The data were produced by immunoSEQ multiplex PCR, yet TCRdb's version contains in-frame clones alone and is incomplete. This table holds tens of thousands of clones, 65% to 85% found once. The sequencing here drew on unsorted PBMCs, taken approximately 4.3 years after starting antiretroviral therapy. The receptors come from a man aged 25-45 years with HIV. CDR3s include the opening cysteine and the closing phenylalanine or tryptophan. D genes are given only for firm matches. A clone size is listed for some rows: how often the clone was seen (once, few, many), or a class if it is expanded.

-	TRBV7-8	18	-	TRBJ2-7	TGTGCCAGCAGCTTTTTAACTAGTTTAGGGAAATCAGCCTACGAGCAGTACTTC	CASSFLTSLGKSAYEQYF
TRBD1	TRBV30	15	-	TRBJ1-4	TGTGCCTGGAGTGATCCACGGACAGGTCGGGAAAAACTGTTTTTT	CAWSDPRTGREKLFF
TRBD1	TRBV18	16	-	TRBJ2-2	TGTGCCAGCTCTCGCGACAGGGTCGGGAACACCGGGGAGCTGTTTTTT	CASSRDRVGNTGELFF
-	TRBV11-3	12	-	TRBJ2-1	TGTGCCAGCAGCTTATTCAACAATGAGCAGTTCTTC	CASSLFNNEQFF
TRBD1	TRBV13	15	-	TRBJ2-5	TGTGCCAGCAGCTTATCAGCAGGGGGCTGGGAGACCCAGTACTTC	CASSLSAGGWETQYF
-	TRBV4-3	15	once	TRBJ2-1	TGCGCCAGCAGCCAAGATGTTAGGATCTACAATGAGCAGTTCTTC	CASSQDVRIYNEQFF
-	TRBV5-5	14	-	TRBJ1-2	TGTGCCAGCAGCCTCTCGGAGGGCGATGGGCGCTACACCTTC	CASSLSEGDGRYTF
TRBD2	TRBV19	15	-	TRBJ2-3	TGTGCCAGTAGATTAGCGGGAAGGAGCACAGATACGCAGTATTTT	CASRLAGRSTDTQYF
-	TRBV11-2	16	-	TRBJ2-7	TGTGCCAGCAGCCCCATCGGCCGTATGCCTCTCTACGAGCAGTACTTC	CASSPIGRMPLYEQYF
-	TRBV6-1	14	-	TRBJ2-1	TGTGCCAGCAGTGAACAGCTTATGGGGGATGAGCAGTTCTTC	CASSEQLMGDEQFF
-	TRBV7-8	14	-	TRBJ2-2	TGTGCCAGCAGCCCCCATACTTACACCGGGGAGCTGTTTTTT	CASSPHTYTGELFF
-	TRBV7-9	15	-	TRBJ1-2	TGTGCCAGCAGCCCCTCACAGGACATGAACTATGGCTACACCTTC	CASSPSQDMNYGYTF
-	TRBV30	12	-	TRBJ1-2	TGTGCCCATCCGACCTCCGAGTATGGCTACACCTTC	CAHPTSEYGYTF
-	TRBV2	15	-	TRBJ1-5	TGTGCCAGCAGTCCTCGGGGCGTAGGGGGACAGCCCCAGCATTTT	CASSPRGVGGQPQHF
-	TRBV19	14	-	TRBJ2-2	TGTGCCAGTAGTATAGCCCAGGGCGCCGGGGAGCTGTTTTTT	CASSIAQGAGELFF
-	TRBV11-1	10	once	TRBJ2-1	TGTGCCAGCAGCCCCCCCTTGAAGTTCTTC	CASSPPLKFF
-	TRBV13	15	-	TRBJ1-4	TGTGCCAGCAGCCCCCAGACAGAAACTAATGAAAAACTGTTTTTT	CASSPQTETNEKLFF
-	TRBV6-4	15	-	TRBJ2-2	TGTGCCAGCAGTGACAGCGGCGGGGACACCGGGGAGCTGTTTTTT	CASSDSGGDTGELFF